This TCR beta chain appears in the sequencing data of a study of cytomegalovirus exposure and HLA in healthy donors. Study results and limitations: Earlier analysis found most TCR beta V segments productive about 90% or about 30% of the time. TCR beta sequences reportedly predicted most subjects' HLA-A and HLA-B alleles accurately. Analyzed later, association rates of TCRs varied across HLA loci, with DRB1 most and HLA-C fewest.

On this clone itself: Antigen: not known.

The study ran its PCR with 60 Vbeta and 13 Jbeta primers. TCRdb keeps only in-frame clones here, not all; method: immunoSEQ multiplex PCR. The table has roughly 110,000 clones, about 80% seen once. The CDR3 covers 14 residues. V gave up 5 bases and J gave up 7 bases, with 15 bases separating them. CDR1 MNHEY and CDR2 SVGAGI come from the germline V gene. The TCR sequence derives from a man aged 25 to 45 in good health and CMV-seropositive. This chain uses TRBV6-5 with TRBJ1-5, with a tentative D call TRBD1 (6 bases). The sequenced sample consisted of PBMCs. CDR3 bases: TGTGCCAGCAGTGTAGGGGGGGAAGAACAGCCCCAGCATTTT. Its protein product is CASSVGGEEQPQHF.